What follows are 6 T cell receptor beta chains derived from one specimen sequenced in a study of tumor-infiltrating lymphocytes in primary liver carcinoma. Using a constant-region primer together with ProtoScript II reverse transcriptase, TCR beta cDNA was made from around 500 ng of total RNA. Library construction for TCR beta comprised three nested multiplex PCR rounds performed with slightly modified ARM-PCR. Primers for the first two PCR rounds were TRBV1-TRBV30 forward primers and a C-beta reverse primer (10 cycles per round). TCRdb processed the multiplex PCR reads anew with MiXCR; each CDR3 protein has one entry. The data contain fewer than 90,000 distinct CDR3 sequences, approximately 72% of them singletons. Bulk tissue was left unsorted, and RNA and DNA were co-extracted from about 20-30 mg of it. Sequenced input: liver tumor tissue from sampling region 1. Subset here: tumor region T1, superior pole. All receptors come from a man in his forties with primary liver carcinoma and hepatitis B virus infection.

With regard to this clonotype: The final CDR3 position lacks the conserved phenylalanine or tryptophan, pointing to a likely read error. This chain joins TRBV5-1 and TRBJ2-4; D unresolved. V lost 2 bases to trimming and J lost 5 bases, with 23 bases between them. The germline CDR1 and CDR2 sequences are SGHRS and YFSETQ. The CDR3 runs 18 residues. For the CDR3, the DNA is TGCGCCAGCAGCTTATGGTACCGGGCTCCAACACACCAAAACATTCAGTACCTC. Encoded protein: CASSLWYRAPTHQNIQYL.

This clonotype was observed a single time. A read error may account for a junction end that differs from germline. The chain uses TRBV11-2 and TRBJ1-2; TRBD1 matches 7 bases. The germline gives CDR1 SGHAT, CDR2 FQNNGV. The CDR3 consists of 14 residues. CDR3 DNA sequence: TGTGCTAGCACCCCAGCCGACAGGGACTATGGCTACATCTTC. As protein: CASTPADRDYGYIF.

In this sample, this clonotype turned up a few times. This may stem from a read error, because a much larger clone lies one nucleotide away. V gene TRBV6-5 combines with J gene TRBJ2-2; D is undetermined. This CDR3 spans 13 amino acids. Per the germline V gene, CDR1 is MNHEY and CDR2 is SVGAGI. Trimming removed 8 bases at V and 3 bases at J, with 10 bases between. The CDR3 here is CASWGPDTGELFF. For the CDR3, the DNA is TGTGCCAGCTGGGGTCCTGACACCGGGGAGCTGTTTTTT.

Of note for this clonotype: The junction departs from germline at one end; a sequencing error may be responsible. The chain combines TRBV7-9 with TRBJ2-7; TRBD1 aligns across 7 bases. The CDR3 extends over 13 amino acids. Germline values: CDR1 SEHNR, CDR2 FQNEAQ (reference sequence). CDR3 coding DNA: TGTGCCAGCAGCATGACAGGGCCGACCGAGGAGTACTTC. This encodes CASSMTGPTEEYF.

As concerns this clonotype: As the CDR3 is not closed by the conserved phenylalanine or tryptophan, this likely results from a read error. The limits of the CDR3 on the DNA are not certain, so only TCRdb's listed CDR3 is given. The chain's CDR3 is CVSRPQVSGPQHS. This chain connects TRBV12-3 or TRBV12-4 to TRBJ1-5. The CDR3 length is 13 residues, termini included.

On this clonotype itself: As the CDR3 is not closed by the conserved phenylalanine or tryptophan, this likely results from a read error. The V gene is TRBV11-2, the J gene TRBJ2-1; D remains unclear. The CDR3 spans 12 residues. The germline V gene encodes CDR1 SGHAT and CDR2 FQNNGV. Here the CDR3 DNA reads TGTGTCAGCTGCCCGGAGTACAATGAGCAGTTCTTA. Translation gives CVSCPEYNEQFL.